A single sample gave rise to the 30 T cell receptor beta chains below, sequenced in a study of T cells in localized non-small cell lung cancer. Libraries were prepared by immunoSEQ multiplex PCR; TCRdb keeps only in-frame clonotypes and omits some of them. The table shows approximately 33,000 clones, with 85% to 95% occurring only once. The source was peripheral blood, collected before any cancer treatment. These receptors were taken from a female donor aged 60 or older with stage I lung adenocarcinoma.

This chain joins TRBV18 and TRBJ1-1; D gene unclear. Between the trimmed V and J ends, which lost 5 bases and 0 bases, there was a span of 7 bases. CDR1 is KGHSH, CDR2 LQKENI, per germline. CDR3 length: 13 residues. The CDR3 DNA reads as TGTGCCAGCTCAGAGATTCTGAACACTGAAGCTTTCTTT. Amino acid sequence: CASSEILNTEAFF.

The chain joins TRBV29-1 to TRBJ1-2; D is undetermined. Germline V gene lookup returns CDR1 SQVTM and CDR2 ANQGSEA. The CDR3 length is 11 residues. The germline V and J ends were trimmed by 4 bases and 5 bases, with 8 bases remaining between them. The CDR3 here is CSVVTVYGYTF. Written as DNA, the CDR3 is TGCAGCGTTGTCACAGTGTATGGCTACACCTTC.

V and J are TRBV5-4 and TRBJ1-1; no firm D call. V was pared by 4 bases and J by 6 bases, with 16 bases between. Germline-derived CDR1 and CDR2 are SGHNT and YYREEE (reference sequence). The CDR3 is 14 residues long. The CDR3, as DNA: TGTGCCAGCAGCCTCGAGGTCGGAAAAGCTGAAGCTTTCTTT. Translating gives CASSLEVGKAEAFF.

V and J are TRBV19 and TRBJ1-5; 7 bases align to TRBD1. With V trimmed by 5 bases and J by 3 bases, 7 bases remained unmatched. CDR3 length equals 15 residues. Germline assignment: CDR1 LNHDA and CDR2 SQIVND (reference sequence). The CDR3 is CASSGGGSDNQPQHF. Here the CDR3 DNA reads TGTGCCAGTAGTGGAGGGGGCTCGGACAATCAGCCCCAGCATTTT.

The rearrangement joins TRBV4-2 to TRBJ2-1; 8 bases are a match to TRBD2. This CDR3 has 18 residues. V shed 2 bases, J shed 4 bases, and the junction held 13 bases outside the gene matches. The V gene's germline CDR1 is LGHNA and CDR2 YNFKEQ. The CDR3: CASSQRELGRGEYNEQFF. The CDR3 DNA is TGTGCCAGCAGCCAAAGGGAGTTAGGGCGGGGGGAATACAATGAGCAGTTCTTC.

This chain uses TRBV6-6 with TRBJ1-5; 11 bases map to TRBD1. The CDR3 consists of 16 residues. Germline assignment: CDR1 MNHNY and CDR2 SVGAGI (reference sequence). The J segment lost 4 bases and the V segment lost 6 bases, leaving 8 bases of the junction unmatched. The CDR3: CASSLRTGGKNQPQHF. The CDR3 coding sequence is TGTGCCAGCAGCCTCCGGACAGGGGGCAAAAATCAGCCCCAGCATTTT.

J is TRBJ2-5 and V is TRBV4-2; 12 nucleotides align to TRBD2. This CDR3 contains 16 residues. Germline loops: CDR1 LGHNA, CDR2 YNFKEQ. Trimming at V came to 4 bases and at J to 2 bases, leaving 5 bases not matched to a gene. The CDR3 sequence is CASSLLAGGLQETQYF. The CDR3 nucleotides read TGTGCCAGCAGCCTACTAGCGGGGGGCTTACAAGAGACCCAGTACTTC.

V and J are TRBV7-2 and TRBJ2-1; D tentatively reads TRBD1 or TRBD2 (5 bases each). Looked up from germline, CDR1 is SGHTA and CDR2 is FQGNSA. CDR3 length: 14 residues. V was cut by 1 base and J by 8 bases, with 12 bases left in between. The CDR3, as DNA: TGTGCCAGCAGCTTAGTGGCCGGGGCGGATGAGCAGTTCTTC. Translated, it gives CASSLVAGADEQFF.

This chain connects TRBV2 to TRBJ2-7, with no clear D. The V end lost 1 base, the J end lost 5 bases, and 18 bases lay between the germline ends. This CDR3 is built from 16 residues. From germline, CDR1 is SNHLY and CDR2 FYNNEI. CDR3 sequence (DNA): TGTGCCAGCAGTGAAGACCACTGGCGGCGTCCCGACGAGCAGTACTTC. Amino acids: CASSEDHWRRPDEQYF.

V gene TRBV2 combines with J gene TRBJ2-1, with 9 bases lining up with TRBD1. Trimming at V came to 5 bases and at J to 5 bases, leaving 4 bases not matched to a gene. Per germline, CDR1 SNHLY and CDR2 FYNNEI. The length of the CDR3 is 14 residues. The DNA for the CDR3 is TGTGCCAGCAGTTCCTGGGACAGGGACAATGAGCAGTTCTTC. Amino acids: CASSSWDRDNEQFF.

This clone came up once. The chain recombines TRBV7-2 with TRBJ2-5; 8 nucleotides match TRBD2. This CDR3 has 18 residues. The junction had 16 bases not matched to a gene; V was cut back by 1 base and J by 6 bases. CDR1 and CDR2 (germline): SGHTA, FQGNSA. The CDR3 DNA reads as TGTGCCAGCAGCTTAGATTCGGTCGGAGGGACTAGTGATCAGACCCAGTACTTC. Its protein product is CASSLDSVGGTSDQTQYF.

This sequence joins TRBV28 and TRBJ2-1; possible D gene TRBD1, 5 bases. Germline loops: CDR1 MDHEN, CDR2 SYDVKM. This CDR3 is built from 15 residues. V was cut by 6 bases and J by 7 bases, with 19 bases left in between. The CDR3 DNA is TGTGCCAGCAGCTGGTGGCAGGGCCTACGGAATGAGCAGTTCTTC. Its translation is CASSWWQGLRNEQFF.

The genes are TRBV29-1 and TRBJ1-5; unclear D gene. Trimming pared 5 bases from V and 5 bases from J, leaving 13 bases between. The CDR3 contains 13 residues. Germline lookup yields CDR1 SQVTM and CDR2 ANQGSEA. CDR3 region: CSVSLTEDQPQHF. The CDR3 nucleotides are TGCAGCGTTTCGCTCACGGAGGATCAGCCCCAGCATTTT.

The CDR3 region has the DNA TGTGCCAGCAGTCCCTGGGTGGGGGTTAACTATGGCTACACCTTC. Its translation: CASSPWVGVNYGYTF. This chain links TRBV27 with TRBJ1-2; possibly TRBD1 for D (5 bases). V was trimmed by 5 bases and J by 1 base, leaving 14 bases between them. This CDR3 is 15 amino acids long. Germline CDR1 MNHEY, CDR2 SMNVEV (reference sequence).

This chain uses TRBV7-8 with TRBJ2-1; D unclear. The CDR3 runs 15 residues. Trimming took off 0 bases at V and 0 bases at J, with 6 bases between the two ends. Germline V lookup: CDR1 SGHVS, CDR2 FQNEAQ. In DNA form, the CDR3 reads TGTGCCAGCAGCTTAGCGCTGAGCTCCTACAATGAGCAGTTCTTC. This sequence encodes CASSLALSSYNEQFF.

This clone was counted once. The rearrangement joins TRBV6-5 to TRBJ1-2, with a weak D call TRBD1 (6 bases). This CDR3 comprises 13 residues. Germline V CDR1 and CDR2: MNHEY, SVGAGI. The V gene lost 4 bases and the J gene lost 8 bases, with 14 bases spanning the gap. This CDR3 is CASSFGGAGGYTF. In DNA, the CDR3 is TGTGCCAGCAGTTTCGGGGGCGCGGGGGGCTACACCTTC.

This clone was observed a single time. The chain carries TRBV12-5 and TRBJ1-5; the D is unclear. Germline values: CDR1 LGHNT, CDR2 FRNRAP. The V end was cut by 6 bases, the J end by 1 base, with 10 bases between. The CDR3 is 14 residues long. CDR3 DNA: TGTGCTAGTGGGGACGACACAAGCAATCAGCCCCAGCATTTT. This codes for CASGDDTSNQPQHF.

This chain joins TRBV18 and TRBJ2-5; TRBD2 matches at 10 bases. Germline V lookup: CDR1 KGHSH, CDR2 LQKENI. The CDR3 has 16 residues. V shed 3 bases, J shed 4 bases, and the junction held 8 bases outside the gene matches. This CDR3 is CASSPGSSSGGETQYF. The DNA of the CDR3 is TGTGCCAGCTCACCCGGGTCTTCTAGCGGGGGAGAGACCCAGTACTTC.

The rearrangement uses TRBV19 and TRBJ2-5, with TRBD2 matching 8 bases. The germline CDR1 and CDR2 sequences are LNHDA and SQIVND (reference sequence). This CDR3 is built from 16 residues. The trim removed 3 bases at V and 1 base at J, leaving 7 bases unmatched. CDR3 sequence: CASSIVGGGSQETQYF. CDR3 DNA sequence: TGTGCCAGTAGTATCGTCGGGGGGGGAAGCCAAGAGACCCAGTACTTC. The complete variable domain, with remaining parts taken from reference TRBV19 and TRBJ2-5, reads DGGITQSPKYLFRKEGQNVTLSCEQNLNHDAMYWYRQDPGQGLRLIYYSQIVNDFQKGDIAEGYSVSREKKESFPLTVTSAQKNPTAFYLCASSIVGGGSQETQYFGPGTRLLVL.

V is TRBV2 and J is TRBJ2-2; 11 nucleotides align to TRBD1. Germline loops: CDR1 SNHLY, CDR2 FYNNEI. Losses at the gene ends were 5 bases for V and 3 bases for J; bases not matched to a gene: 2. This CDR3 comprises 15 residues. CDR3 amino acids: CASSRTGGDTGELFF. The CDR3 bases are TGTGCCAGCAGTAGGACAGGGGGCGACACCGGGGAGCTGTTTTTT.

The chain combines TRBV27 with TRBJ1-1, with 7 bases lining up with TRBD1. Germline loops: CDR1 MNHEY, CDR2 SMNVEV (reference sequence). CDR3 length equals 13 residues. The junction had 6 bases not matched to a gene; V was cut back by 7 bases and J by 4 bases. The CDR3: CASTNRGRTEAFF. In nucleotides, the CDR3 is TGTGCCAGCACTAACAGGGGTCGCACTGAAGCTTTCTTT.

In nucleotides, the CDR3 is TGTGCCAGCAAAACGGACAGGGCAACCCTGGCCACTAATGAAAAACTGTTTTTT. Protein sequence: CASKTDRATLATNEKLFF. The chain carries TRBV28 and TRBJ1-4; TRBD1 aligns across 8 bases. Trimming cost V 7 bases and J 2 bases; bases outside gene matches: 15. In germline, CDR1 is MDHEN, CDR2 SYDVKM. CDR3 length: 18 residues.

The chain has TRBV7-3 and TRBJ2-3, with unresolved D. The CDR3 length is 14 residues. The germline V gene encodes CDR1 SGHTA and CDR2 FQGTGA. Between the trimmed V and J ends, which lost 5 bases and 8 bases, there was a span of 17 bases. CDR3 in DNA: TGTGCCAGCAGCCTCCGTCCTACCCTGGGTACGCAGTATTTT. Protein sequence: CASSLRPTLGTQYF.

The rearrangement links TRBV5-1 to TRBJ2-3, with D unresolved. The V end was cut by 0 bases, the J end by 11 bases, with 19 bases between. The CDR3 is made up of 15 amino acids. CDR1 SGHRS and CDR2 YFSETQ come from the germline V gene. This chain's CDR3 is CASSLGPEPTKQQYF. CDR3 coding DNA: TGCGCCAGCAGCTTGGGACCGGAGCCAACGAAGCAGCAGTATTTT.

The gene calls are TRBV10-3 and TRBJ2-3, with TRBD2 matching over 9 bases. In germline, CDR1 is ENHRY, CDR2 SYGVKD. V lost 3 bases and J lost 0; bases outside the gene matches: 10. CDR3 length: 18 amino acids. Here the CDR3 DNA reads TGTGCCATCAGTGAAGGTCTAGCGGGGAAAACTAGCACAGATACGCAGTATTTT. Translating it yields CAISEGLAGKTSTDTQYF.

The gene calls are TRBV19 and TRBJ2-7, with 9 positions matching TRBD2. With 3 bases clipped from V and 0 bases from J, the junction kept 3 bases outside the gene matches. This CDR3 comprises 15 residues. The germline V gene has CDR1 LNHDA and CDR2 SQIVND (reference sequence). The CDR3 is CASSIERGASYEQYF. In DNA, the CDR3 is TGTGCCAGTAGTATCGAGCGGGGGGCCTCCTACGAGCAGTACTTC. Combining the CDR3 with reference TRBV19 and TRBJ2-7 gives the whole variable domain DGGITQSPKYLFRKEGQNVTLSCEQNLNHDAMYWYRQDPGQGLRLIYYSQIVNDFQKGDIAEGYSVSREKKESFPLTVTSAQKNPTAFYLCASSIERGASYEQYFGPGTRLTVT.

The rearrangement links TRBV7-7 to TRBJ2-1, with 11 bases matching TRBD1. The CDR3 consists of 15 residues. The germline V gene encodes CDR1 SSHAT and CDR2 FNYEAQ (reference sequence). The V segment lost 5 bases and the J segment 3 bases; nucleotides outside the gene matches: 3. The CDR3 loop is CASSRGQGVYNEQFF. In nucleotides, the CDR3 is TGTGCCAGCAGCCGGGGACAGGGGGTCTACAATGAGCAGTTCTTC.

The chain couples TRBV28 to TRBJ1-1; D ambiguous. The CDR3 length is 11 residues. V lost 10 bases to trimming and J lost 4 bases, with 10 bases between them. CDR1 MDHEN and CDR2 SYDVKM come from the germline V gene. CDR3 amino acids: CATQFTTEAFF. CDR3 nucleotides: TGTGCCACCCAGTTTACCACTGAAGCTTTCTTT.

This chain connects TRBV5-5 to TRBJ2-1, with 7 nucleotides matching TRBD2. There are 15 residues in the CDR3. In germline, CDR1 is SGHKS, CDR2 YYEKEE (reference sequence). V shed 0 bases and J 8 bases; nucleotides not matched to a gene: 8. This chain's CDR3 is CASSLGNAGRHEQFF. The CDR3 nucleotides read TGTGCCAGCAGCTTGGGGAACGCCGGGAGGCATGAGCAGTTCTTC.

V is TRBV7-9 and J is TRBJ2-5, with 9 positions matching TRBD2. The length of the CDR3 is 16 residues. J was trimmed by 5 bases and V by 1 base; bases with no gene match: 8. Germline V gene data show CDR1 as SEHNR and CDR2 as FQNEAQ (reference sequence). The CDR3 reads CASSLGVAGVFETQYF. The CDR3 nucleotides are TGTGCCAGCAGCTTAGGGGTAGCGGGGGTTTTTGAGACCCAGTACTTC.